Below, 30 T cell receptor beta chains from the same sample are listed, as sequenced in a study of T cell repertoires in aging, cancer and after chemotherapy. The template was genomic DNA from peripheral blood, not RNA. TRB rearrangements spanning V, D and J were amplified using mixed TRB-A/B primers. TCRdb processed the multiplex PCR reads anew with MiXCR; each CDR3 protein has one entry. The sample lists 10,000 to 15,000 distinct CDR3 sequences; 31% were seen once. The sequencing sample was made of blood. These receptors were collected from a human donor in good health. The donor label of this sample is uncertain.

This rearrangement joins TRBV7-9 to TRBJ2-2; D is undetermined. The germline V gene has CDR1 SEHNR and CDR2 FQNEAQ (reference sequence). The V gene lost 1 base and the J gene lost 8 bases, with 8 bases spanning the gap. This CDR3 has 13 amino acids. CDR3 region: CASSLELSGELFF. CDR3 coding DNA: TGTGCCAGCAGCTTAGAACTGTCGGGGGAGCTGTTTTTT. Together with reference TRBV7-9 and TRBJ2-2, the CDR3 gives the full variable domain: DTGVSQNPRHKITKRGQNVTFRCDPISEHNRLYWYRQTLGQGPEFLTYFQNEAQLEKSRLLSDRFSAERPKGSFSTLEIQRTEQGDSAMYLCASSLELSGELFFGEGSRLTVL.

The CDR3 coding sequence is TGTGCCAGCAGTTTAGGGGGGGACTACACAGATACGCAGTATTTT. It translates to CASSLGGDYTDTQYF. The chain has TRBV12-3 or TRBV12-4 and TRBJ2-3; 7 nucleotides match TRBD2. Trimming took 1 base from V and 2 from J; bases not matched to a gene: 3. This CDR3 has 15 amino acids.

The J gene is TRBJ1-1, the V gene TRBV5-1; 11 nucleotides line up with TRBD1. Trimming cost V 0 bases and J 4 bases; bases outside gene matches: 8. Germline CDR1 is SGHRS and CDR2 is YFSETQ. CDR3 size: 17 residues. CDR3 amino acids: CASSLGTGGMVGTEAFF. The CDR3 nucleotides are TGCGCCAGCAGCTTGGGGACAGGGGGCATGGTGGGCACTGAAGCTTTCTTT.

The rearrangement links TRBV13 to TRBJ1-1; 8 positions match TRBD1. The CDR3 has 17 amino acids. Losses at the gene ends were 5 bases for V and 0 bases for J; bases not matched to a gene: 11. Germline V gene sequence: CDR1 PRHDT, CDR2 FYEKMQ (reference sequence). CDR3 DNA: TGTGCCAGCAGCAAAAAGTCCCGGACAGGGTTGAACACTGAAGCTTTCTTT. Its translation is CASSKKSRTGLNTEAFF. Full variable domain (remainder filled in from reference TRBV13 and TRBJ1-1): AAGVIQSPRHLIKEKRETATLKCYPIPRHDTVYWYQQGPGQDPQFLISFYEKMQSDKGSIPDRFSAQQFSDYHSELNMSSLELGDSALYFCASSKKSRTGLNTEAFFGQGTRLTVV.

The V and J genes are TRBV30 and TRBJ1-1; D gene unclear. The CDR3 runs 14 residues. Germline V gene data show CDR1 as GTSNPN and CDR2 as SVGIG (reference sequence). The V end was cut by 0 bases, the J end by 0 bases, with 8 bases between. The CDR3 region is CAWSVGSLNTEAFF. CDR3 DNA sequence: TGTGCCTGGAGTGTGGGATCCCTGAACACTGAAGCTTTCTTT.

A few counts support this clonotype. The CDR3 loop reads CASSSEPGQGYEQYF. CDR3 nucleotide sequence: TGTGCCAGCAGTTCCGAACCGGGACAGGGCTACGAGCAGTACTTC. The chain recombines TRBV12-3 or TRBV12-4 with TRBJ2-7; the match to TRBD1 covers 9 bases. This CDR3 spans 15 amino acids. The J segment lost 3 bases and the V segment lost 4 bases, leaving 7 bases of the junction unmatched.

In the case of this clonotype: A much larger clone lies one base from this, so it may be a read error. The chain joins TRBV6-5 to TRBJ2-3, with D uncertain. V lost 6 bases to trimming and J lost 4 bases, with 14 bases between them. The CDR3 covers 14 residues. Germline CDR1 is MNHEY and CDR2 is SVGAGI. In DNA form, the CDR3 reads TGTGCCAGCAGGAGCACGACTGGGGCAGATACGCAGTATTTT. Translating gives CASRSTTGADTQYF.

This clonotype was seen a few times. The V and J genes are TRBV6-6 and TRBJ1-5; D call uncertain. The germline CDR1 and CDR2 sequences are MNHNY and SVGAGI (reference sequence). The CDR3 contains 15 residues. V was trimmed by 0 bases and J by 2 bases, leaving 8 bases between them. CDR3 sequence: CASSYSIHGNQPQHF. The DNA of the CDR3 is TGTGCCAGCAGTTACTCGATACATGGCAATCAGCCCCAGCATTTT.

This chain connects TRBV12-3 or TRBV12-4 to TRBJ2-3; 7 bases agree with TRBD2. This CDR3 region has 14 residues. Unmatched junction bases numbered 9, after V lost 8 bases and J lost 4 bases. The CDR3 DNA reads as TGTGCCAGCTGGACTAGTGATCGCGCAGATACGCAGTATTTT. As protein: CASWTSDRADTQYF.

This rearrangement joins TRBV6-2 or TRBV6-3 to TRBJ1-6; TRBD1 matches 7 bases. The V gene's germline CDR1 is MNHEY and CDR2 SVGEGT. The CDR3 totals 14 residues. Here the CDR3 reads CASRQGTGNSPLHF. CDR3 in DNA: TGTGCGAGCCGACAGGGAACGGGTAATTCACCCCTCCACTTT.

By frequency in the sample, this clonotype is medium-sized. The V gene is TRBV6-5, the J gene TRBJ1-6; D is ambiguous. The CDR3 runs 13 residues. CDR1 is MNHEY and CDR2 is SVGAGI in the germline V gene. V was trimmed by 2 bases and J by 8 bases, leaving 7 bases between them. The CDR3 DNA follows: TGTGCCAGCAGTTACGCCGGTGATTCACCCCTCCACTTT. Translation: CASSYAGDSPLHF.

The V and J genes are TRBV24-1 and TRBJ2-1, with 11 bases that match TRBD1. CDR1 is KGHDR and CDR2 is SFDVKD in the germline V gene. V shed 4 bases, J shed 3 bases, and the junction held 4 bases outside the gene matches. There are 16 residues in the CDR3. The chain's CDR3 is CATSDSGQGGYNEQFF. CDR3 bases: TGTGCCACCAGTGACTCGGGACAGGGGGGCTACAATGAGCAGTTCTTC.

This clonotype turned up a few times. The gene calls are TRBV5-4 and TRBJ1-2; D unclear. The CDR3 sequence is 13 residues long. From germline, CDR1 is SGHNT and CDR2 YYREEE (reference sequence). V shed 4 bases and J shed 0 bases, with 7 bases lying between them. CDR3 in amino acids: CASSPTTNYGYTF. CDR3 DNA sequence: TGTGCCAGCAGCCCCACCACTAACTATGGCTACACCTTC.

By sample share, this clonotype is medium-sized. The rearrangement uses TRBV19 and TRBJ2-7; D call uncertain. The CDR3 consists of 15 residues. Germline CDR1 and CDR2: LNHDA and SQIVND (reference sequence). Trimming shortened V by 4 bases and J by 0 bases, and 13 bases separated the two germline ends. The CDR3 DNA follows: TGTGCCAGTAGTAAGGGTCGAAGGAGCTCCTACGAGCAGTACTTC. Translation gives CASSKGRRSSYEQYF.

This clonotype has a handful of counts. Here the CDR3 reads CASSPDGLAGGVGVSNEQFF. As DNA, the CDR3 is TGTGCCAGCAGTCCAGACGGCCTAGCGGGGGGCGTCGGTGTCTCCAATGAGCAGTTCTTC. V gene TRBV27 combines with J gene TRBJ2-1, with 11 bases matching TRBD2. CDR1 is MNHEY and CDR2 is SMNVEV in the germline V gene (reference sequence). The CDR3 is made up of 20 amino acids. With V trimmed by 5 bases and J by 6 bases, 21 bases remained unmatched.

This clonotype was counted only a few times. The genes are TRBV13 and TRBJ2-1; D is uncertain. The germline gives CDR1 PRHDT, CDR2 FYEKMQ (reference sequence). V lost 2 bases, J lost 9 bases, and 11 bases lay in between. The CDR3 covers 13 residues. CDR3 loop: CASSLYSYGEQFF. CDR3 DNA sequence: TGTGCCAGCAGCTTATACTCCTACGGTGAGCAGTTCTTC.

By sample fraction, this clonotype is medium-sized (0.01 to 0.1%). The genes are TRBV12-3 or TRBV12-4 and TRBJ2-5; the D is unclear. The CDR3 runs 11 residues. V lost 3 bases and J 5 bases, leaving 4 bases between the germline ends. The CDR3 region has the DNA TGTGCCAGCAGTTTGAGGGAGACCCAGTACTTC. This sequence encodes CASSLRETQYF.

This clonotype was counted a few times. The rearrangement uses TRBV15 and TRBJ2-3; 13 bases match TRBD2. This CDR3 spans 16 amino acids. Germline V CDR1 and CDR2: LNHNV, YYDKDF (reference sequence). Trimming took 4 bases from V and 1 from J; bases not matched to a gene: 2. The CDR3 DNA is TGTGCCACCAGCACAGGACTAGCGGGGGGCACAGATACGCAGTATTTT. This sequence encodes CATSTGLAGGTDTQYF. Drawing the rest from reference TRBV15 and TRBJ2-3, the complete variable domain is DAMVIQNPRYQVTQFGKPVTLSCSQTLNHNVMYWYQQKSSQAPKLLFHYYDKDFNNEADTPDNFQSRRPNTSFCFLDIRSPGLGDTAMYLCATSTGLAGGTDTQYFGPGTRLTVL.

In its sample, this clonotype was seen a few times. V and J are TRBV29-1 and TRBJ2-2; 7 bases are a match to TRBD2. The germline V gene encodes CDR1 SQVTM and CDR2 ANQGSEA. Losses at the gene ends were 7 bases for V and 0 bases for J; bases not matched to a gene: 5. The CDR3 runs 14 residues. CDR3 nucleotides: TGCAGCGCCGCGGGGGTCTCGAACACCGGGGAGCTGTTTTTT. Translation gives CSAAGVSNTGELFF.

This sequence joins TRBV7-9 and TRBJ1-6; 10 nucleotides agree with TRBD1. The junction had 7 bases not matched to a gene; V was cut back by 5 bases and J by 0 bases. CDR1 is SEHNR and CDR2 is FQNEAQ in the germline V gene (reference sequence). CDR3 length equals 18 residues. CDR3 sequence: CASSKGQGLGSYNSPLHF. The DNA for the CDR3 is TGTGCCAGCAGCAAGGGACAGGGGCTGGGCTCCTATAATTCACCCCTCCACTTT.

The J gene is TRBJ1-1, the V gene TRBV27; 7 bases agree with TRBD1. Trimming cost V 6 bases and J 9 bases; bases outside gene matches: 19. Germline V CDR1 and CDR2: MNHEY, SMNVEV (reference sequence). The CDR3 extends over 16 amino acids. The CDR3 protein is CASRGYRGLTQHKAFF. DNA for the CDR3: TGTGCCAGCAGGGGCTACAGGGGCCTTACCCAACATAAAGCTTTCTTT.

This clonotype was found once. The chain carries TRBV6-2 or TRBV6-3 and TRBJ1-1; TRBD1 aligns across 7 bases. The CDR3 is made up of 13 amino acids. The germline V gene encodes CDR1 MNHEY and CDR2 SVGEGT. V shed 7 bases, J shed 3 bases, and the junction held 5 bases outside the gene matches. This CDR3 is CASKGGGYTEAFF. Here the CDR3 DNA reads TGTGCCAGCAAGGGAGGGGGCTACACTGAAGCTTTCTTT.

This clonotype is termed medium-sized. This rearrangement joins TRBV29-1 to TRBJ2-3; 8 bases fit TRBD2. Germline trimming cut 7 bases from V and 3 bases from J; bases unmatched to any gene: 12. The CDR3 spans 15 residues. CDR1 and CDR2 from the germline V gene are SQVTM and ANQGSEA. Here the CDR3 reads CSANSGGGPTDTQYF. The CDR3 DNA follows: TGCAGCGCTAACTCGGGGGGGGGGCCTACAGATACGCAGTATTTT.

The CDR3 DNA reads TGTGCCTGGAGGCCGAGGGGTCGTTCCACTGAAGCTTTCTTT. Its protein is CAWRPRGRSTEAFF. The genes are TRBV30 and TRBJ1-1; D perhaps matches TRBD1 (5 bases). The CDR3 runs to 14 residues. Trimming stripped 3 bases from V and 4 bases from J, with 15 bases between. Germline lookup yields CDR1 GTSNPN and CDR2 SVGIG (reference sequence).

This clonotype was seen only a few times. The genes are TRBV14 and TRBJ1-1; D gene uncertain. The V gene lost 3 bases and the J gene lost 0 bases, with 5 bases spanning the gap. Germline CDR1 is SGHDN and CDR2 is FVKESK. This CDR3 is 13 amino acids long. CDR3 loop: CASSQGMNTEAFF. The CDR3 bases are TGTGCCAGCAGCCAGGGGATGAACACTGAAGCTTTCTTT.

The J gene is TRBJ1-2, the V gene TRBV5-6; D is perhaps TRBD1 (5 bases). The germline V and J ends were trimmed by 4 bases and 2 bases, with 9 bases remaining between them. The CDR3 spans 13 residues. CDR1 SGHDT and CDR2 YYEEEE come from the germline V gene. The CDR3 here is CASSHRGNYGYTF. CDR3 coding DNA: TGTGCCAGCAGCCATCGGGGGAACTATGGCTACACCTTC.

The gene calls are TRBV30 and TRBJ2-5; 9 bases match TRBD1. CDR1 and CDR2 (germline): GTSNPN, SVGIG (reference sequence). Unmatched junction bases numbered 18, after V lost 0 bases and J lost 7 bases. The CDR3 runs to 18 residues. CDR3 region: CAWSVKGGGQGSSGTQYF. DNA for the CDR3: TGTGCCTGGAGTGTAAAAGGGGGGGGACAGGGAAGTTCTGGGACCCAGTACTTC.

The chain combines TRBV5-4 with TRBJ2-7; possibly TRBD1 or TRBD2 for D (5 bases each). The CDR3 covers 13 residues. Germline V gene sequence: CDR1 SGHNT, CDR2 YYREEE (reference sequence). V lost 4 bases and J lost 12, with 20 bases in between. The CDR3 spells CASSPRGEPMLYF. CDR3 in DNA: TGTGCCAGCAGCCCCAGAGGGGAGCCGATGCTGTACTTC.

The chain recombines TRBV12-3 or TRBV12-4 with TRBJ1-5, with D unresolved. This CDR3 is 14 amino acids long. The V end was cut by 1 base, the J end by 0 bases, with 4 bases between. The CDR3 reads CASSLGNSNQPQHF. CDR3 coding DNA: TGTGCCAGCAGTTTAGGTAATAGCAATCAGCCCCAGCATTTT.

This clonotype was recorded a few times. The chain is built from TRBV19 and TRBJ1-1; 12 bases are shared with TRBD1. Looked up from germline, CDR1 is LNHDA and CDR2 is SQIVND (reference sequence). Trimming took 4 bases from V and 3 from J; bases not matched to a gene: 9. The CDR3 loop spans 17 amino acids. In nucleotides, the CDR3 is TGTGCCAGTAGTAGGGGGACAGGGGGCAGGAAGGACACTGAAGCTTTCTTT. Encoded protein: CASSRGTGGRKDTEAFF.